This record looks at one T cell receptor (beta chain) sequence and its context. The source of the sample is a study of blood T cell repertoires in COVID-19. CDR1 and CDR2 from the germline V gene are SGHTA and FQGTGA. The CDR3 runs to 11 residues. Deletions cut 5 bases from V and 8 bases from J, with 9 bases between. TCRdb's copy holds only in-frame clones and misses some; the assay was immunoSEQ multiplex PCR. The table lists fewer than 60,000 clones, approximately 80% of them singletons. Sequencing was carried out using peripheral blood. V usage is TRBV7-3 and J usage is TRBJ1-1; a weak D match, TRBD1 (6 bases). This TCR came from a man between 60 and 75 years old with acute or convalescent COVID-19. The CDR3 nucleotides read TGTGCCAGCAGCGATGGGACAGAAGCTTTCTTT. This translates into CASSDGTEAFF. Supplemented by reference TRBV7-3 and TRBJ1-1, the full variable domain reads GAGVSQTPSNKVTEKGKYVELRCDPISGHTALYWYRQSLGQGPEFLIYFQGTGAADDSGLPNDRFFAVRPEGSVSTLKIQRTERGDSAVYLCASSDGTEAFFGQGTRLTVV.